This is a list of T cell receptor beta chains from one sample in a study of blood T cell repertoires in COVID-19. The protocol was immunoSEQ multiplex PCR, while the TCRdb copy is restricted to in-frame clones and leaves out a portion. The sample yields some 18,000 clones, 88% seen once. The specimen sequenced was peripheral blood. These TCRs come from a human donor in a cohort sampled during active COVID-19. Both conserved end residues are part of each CDR3. D genes are given only for firm matches. Clone size is shown for a subset of rows, as once, few, many or a class of expanded clone.

j_gene,abundance,v_gene,d_gene,CDR3aa,CDR3nt
TRBJ1-4,-,TRBV4-1,TRBD1,CASSQRTGGGEKLFF,TGCGCCAGCAGCCAGAGGACAGGGGGCGGTGAAAAACTGTTTTTT
TRBJ1-4,-,TRBV5-6,-,CASSLWVGAEKLFF,TGTGCCAGCAGCTTGTGGGTGGGCGCTGAAAAACTGTTTTTT
TRBJ1-5,once,TRBV10-3,TRBD1,CAISSTGGSNQPQHF,TGTGCCATCAGTTCGACAGGGGGAAGTAATCAGCCCCAGCATTTT
TRBJ2-2,-,TRBV7-9,-,CASSSPGGSGSDTGELFF,TGTGCCAGCAGCTCTCCCGGAGGCAGCGGATCCGACACCGGGGAGCTGTTTTTT
TRBJ2-1,once,TRBV4-1,-,CASSQVRGAQTEQFF,TGCGCCAGCAGCCAAGTACGGGGGGCGCAGACTGAGCAGTTCTTC
TRBJ2-1,-,TRBV3-1/TRBV3-2,TRBD2,CASRQGTSGHNEQFF,TGTGCCAGCAGACAGGGGACTAGCGGACACAATGAGCAGTTCTTC
TRBJ1-1,-,TRBV7-6,-,CASSLVPTQTIEAFF,TGTGCCAGCAGCTTAGTCCCCACACAAACTATTGAAGCTTTCTTT
TRBJ2-7,-,TRBV10-1,-,CASSESGSGTSYEQYF,TGCGCCAGCAGTGAGTCTGGGTCAGGGACATCCTACGAGCAGTACTTC
TRBJ2-7,-,TRBV10-2,TRBD1,CASSDSPTGTYEQYF,TGCGCCAGCAGTGACTCACCGACAGGGACCTACGAGCAGTACTTC
TRBJ2-7,-,TRBV2,TRBD2,CASSLSGPRYEQYF,TGTGCCAGCAGCCTTAGCGGGCCTCGGTACGAGCAGTACTTC
TRBJ1-3,-,TRBV5-1,TRBD1,CASSPRDRPTDIYF,TGCGCCAGCAGCCCCCGGGACAGGCCTACTGACATATATTTT
TRBJ1-2,once,TRBV28,-,CASSYDRRGSYGYTF,TGTGCCAGCAGTTACGACCGAAGGGGCTCCTATGGCTACACCTTC
TRBJ2-3,-,TRBV5-5,TRBD2,CASTRQRGGTDTQYF,TGTGCCAGCACCCGGCAGCGGGGGGGCACAGATACGCAGTATTTT
TRBJ2-5,once,TRBV7-7,-,CASSPSRGRGETQYF,TGTGCCAGCAGTCCCAGTCGAGGCAGGGGAGAGACCCAGTACTTC
TRBJ1-5,once,TRBV4-1,-,CASSQDHPYNQPQHF,TGCGCCAGCAGCCAAGATCACCCCTACAATCAGCCCCAGCATTTT
TRBJ1-2,-,TRBV7-8,TRBD1,CASKYRGPAGGYTF,TGTGCCAGCAAATACAGGGGACCGGCAGGGGGCTACACCTTC
TRBJ1-4,once,TRBV5-1,TRBD1,CASSSIPGQGFEKLFF,TGCGCCAGCAGCTCGATCCCGGGACAGGGGTTTGAAAAACTGTTTTTT
TRBJ2-7,-,TRBV11-1,-,CASSFPLRDEQYF,TGTGCCAGCAGCTTCCCGTTACGGGATGAGCAGTACTTC
TRBJ2-7,-,TRBV19,-,CASTADYYEQYF,TGTGCCAGTACCGCAGACTACTACGAGCAGTACTTC
TRBJ1-1,-,TRBV2,-,CASSEQIGENTEAFF,TGTGCCAGCAGTGAACAGATAGGGGAGAACACTGAAGCTTTCTTT
TRBJ1-1,once,TRBV4-1,-,CASSQRGQTNTEAFF,TGCGCCAGCAGCCAACGGGGACAAACGAACACTGAAGCTTTCTTT
TRBJ2-1,-,TRBV20-1,-,CSASPRRSSSNNEQFF,TGCAGTGCTAGTCCCCGTCGGTCTAGCTCAAACAATGAGCAGTTCTTC
TRBJ2-3,-,TRBV7-6,TRBD2,CASSLSGMASGLDTQYF,TGTGCCAGCAGCTTATCTGGTATGGCTAGCGGATTAGATACGCAGTATTTT
TRBJ2-5,-,TRBV5-8,-,CASSLYGIRGRETQYF,TGTGCCAGCAGCTTGTATGGAATTCGAGGGAGAGAGACCCAGTACTTC
TRBJ1-4,-,TRBV7-8,-,CASSSRQHPNEKLFF,TGTGCCAGCAGCTCACGACAGCATCCCAATGAAAAACTGTTTTTT
TRBJ1-3,-,TRBV3-1/TRBV3-2,-,CASSQVNWFSGNTIYF,TGTGCCAGCAGCCAAGTGAACTGGTTCTCTGGAAACACCATATATTTT
TRBJ1-2,once,TRBV9,TRBD1,CASSARQGKGYGYTF,TGTGCCAGCAGCGCCAGACAGGGAAAAGGATATGGCTACACCTTC
TRBJ1-3,-,TRBV5-8,TRBD1,CASSPRQGALSGNTIYF,TGTGCCAGCAGCCCGAGACAGGGGGCCCTCTCTGGAAACACCATATATTTT
TRBJ2-1,once,TRBV13,TRBD2,CASSLDFVLAGGSEQFF,TGTGCCAGCAGCTTAGATTTCGTACTAGCGGGGGGGAGCGAGCAGTTCTTC
TRBJ2-7,-,TRBV10-2,-,CASRATQGPIEQYF,TGCGCCAGCAGGGCAACACAGGGACCGATCGAGCAGTACTTC
TRBJ1-2,-,TRBV2,-,CASSEQGLTYGYTF,TGTGCCAGCAGTGAACAGGGACTAACCTATGGCTACACCTTC
TRBJ2-7,-,TRBV5-1,TRBD1,CASSLRTGGPLEQYF,TGCGCCAGCAGCTTGCGGACAGGGGGACCGCTCGAGCAGTACTTC
TRBJ1-1,few,TRBV19,-,CASKKGGGEVNTEAFF,TGTGCCAGTAAAAAAGGGGGGGGCGAAGTGAACACTGAAGCTTTCTTT
TRBJ1-5,once,TRBV6-5,-,CASSYSGGGNQPQHF,TGTGCCAGCAGTTACTCTGGGGGGGGCAATCAGCCCCAGCATTTT
TRBJ2-2,-,TRBV4-1,TRBD2,CASSTLAGGYTGELFF,TGCGCCAGCAGCACCCTAGCGGGGGGTTACACCGGGGAGCTGTTTTTT
TRBJ1-2,-,TRBV5-5,TRBD1,CASSYGQGANYGYTF,TGTGCCAGCAGCTACGGACAGGGAGCTAACTATGGCTACACCTTC
TRBJ1-5,-,TRBV27,TRBD1,CASSLDRGNQPQHF,TGTGCCAGCAGTCTAGACAGGGGCAATCAGCCCCAGCATTTT
TRBJ1-1,-,TRBV7-9,-,CASSLEAAGSTEAFF,TGTGCCAGCAGCTTAGAAGCCGCGGGGAGCACTGAAGCTTTCTTT
TRBJ2-3,-,TRBV11-2,-,CASSLLGGKTQYF,TGTGCCAGCAGCTTACTGGGGGGAAAAACGCAGTATTTT
TRBJ2-7,-,TRBV4-1,-,CASSQVLGASEQYF,TGCGCCAGCAGCCAAGTGCTGGGGGCAAGTGAGCAGTACTTC
TRBJ2-1,-,TRBV6-5,TRBD2,CASRGTTYNEQFF,TGTGCCAGCAGGGGGACTACCTACAATGAGCAGTTCTTC
TRBJ1-1,-,TRBV7-9,TRBD1,CASSPQRTGGTEAFF,TGTGCCAGCAGCCCGCAACGGACAGGGGGCACTGAAGCTTTCTTT
TRBJ1-2,-,TRBV7-9,TRBD1,CASSERDRGSRLNYGYTF,TGTGCCAGCAGCGAACGGGACAGGGGATCGCGACTAAACTATGGCTACACCTTC
TRBJ1-6,-,TRBV9,TRBD1,CASSPRTGINSPLHF,TGTGCCAGCAGCCCTCGGACAGGGATCAATTCACCCCTCCACTTT
TRBJ2-3,-,TRBV12-1,-,CASSFGGPDKPGTSGTDTQYF,TGTGCCAGCAGCTTTGGTGGGCCTGATAAACCCGGGACTAGCGGGACAGATACGCAGTATTTT